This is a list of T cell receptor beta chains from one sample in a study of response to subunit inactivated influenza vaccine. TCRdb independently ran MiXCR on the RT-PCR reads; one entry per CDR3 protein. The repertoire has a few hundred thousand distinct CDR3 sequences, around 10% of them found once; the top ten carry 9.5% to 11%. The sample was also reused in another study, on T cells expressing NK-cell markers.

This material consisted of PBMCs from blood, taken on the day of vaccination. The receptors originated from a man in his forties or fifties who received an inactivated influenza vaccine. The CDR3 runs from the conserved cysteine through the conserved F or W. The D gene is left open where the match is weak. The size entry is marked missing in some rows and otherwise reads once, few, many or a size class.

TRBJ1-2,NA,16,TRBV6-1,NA,CASSDRQGKGLYGYTF,TGTGCCAGCAGTGACAGGCAGGGCAAGGGCCTTTATGGCTACACCTTC
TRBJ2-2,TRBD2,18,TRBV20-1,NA,CSARARGLAGGNTGELFF,TGCAGTGCTAGGGCCCGGGGACTAGCGGGAGGGAACACCGGGGAGCTGTTTTTT
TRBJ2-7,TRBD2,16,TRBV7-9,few,CASSLAPFGRAYEQYF,TGTGCCAGCAGCTTAGCCCCTTTCGGGAGGGCCTACGAGCAGTACTTC
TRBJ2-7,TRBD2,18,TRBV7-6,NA,CASSLGSSGGAARYEQYF,TGTGCCAGCAGCTTAGGTTCTAGCGGGGGGGCCGCGCGGTACGAGCAGTACTTC
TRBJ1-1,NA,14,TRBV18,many,CASSPPGRNTEAFF,TGTGCCAGCTCACCACCGGGACGGAACACTGAAGCTTTCTTT
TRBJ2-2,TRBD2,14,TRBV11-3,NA,CASASTSAPGELFF,TGTGCCAGCGCCTCGACTAGCGCCCCCGGGGAGCTGTTTTTT
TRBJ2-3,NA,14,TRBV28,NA,CASSLEQSTDTQYF,TGTGCCAGCAGTTTAGAACAGAGCACAGATACGCAGTATTTT
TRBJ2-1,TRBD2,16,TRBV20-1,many,CSARPRLAGEVYEQFF,TGCAGTGCTAGACCAAGACTAGCGGGAGAGGTCTATGAGCAGTTCTTC
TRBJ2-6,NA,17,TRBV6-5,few,CASSYGGSSSGANVLTF,TGTGCCAGCAGTTACGGGGGCTCCAGCTCTGGGGCCAACGTCCTGACTTTC
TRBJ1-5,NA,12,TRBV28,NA,CASSIVDQPQHF,TGTGCCAGCAGTATCGTGGATCAGCCCCAGCATTTT
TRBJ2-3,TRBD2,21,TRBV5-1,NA,CASSIIPGLAALISSTDTQYF,TGCGCCAGCAGCATTATACCGGGACTAGCGGCACTAATTTCTAGCACAGATACGCAGTATTTT
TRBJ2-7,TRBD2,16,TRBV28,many,CASSFSLTSGTAEQYF,TGTGCCAGCAGTTTTTCCCTTACTAGCGGGACGGCCGAGCAGTACTTC
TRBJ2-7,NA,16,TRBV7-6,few,CASSLRSSSPKGEQYF,TGTGCCAGCAGCTTAAGGTCGTCTAGCCCAAAAGGGGAGCAGTACTTC
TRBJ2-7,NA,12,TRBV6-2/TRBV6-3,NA,CASRNPTYEQYF,TGTGCCAGCAGAAACCCCACCTACGAGCAGTACTTC
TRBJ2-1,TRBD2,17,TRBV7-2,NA,CASSYRGGGRGYNEQFF,TGTGCCAGCAGCTACCGGGGGGGGGGCCGAGGTTACAATGAGCAGTTCTTC
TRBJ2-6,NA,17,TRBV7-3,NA,CASSLTSGHSGANVLTF,TGTGCCAGCAGCTTAACGAGCGGCCACTCTGGGGCCAACGTCCTGACTTTC
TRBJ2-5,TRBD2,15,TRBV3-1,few,CASHGGRTMFETQYF,TGTGCCAGCCACGGCGGGAGGACCATGTTCGAGACCCAGTACTTC
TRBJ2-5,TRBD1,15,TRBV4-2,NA,CASSQMGQGVETQYF,TGTGCCAGCAGCCAGATGGGACAGGGGGTAGAGACCCAGTACTTC
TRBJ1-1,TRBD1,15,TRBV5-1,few,CASSRLFDRGLEAFF,TGCGCCAGCAGCCGATTATTCGACAGGGGGCTAGAAGCTTTCTTT
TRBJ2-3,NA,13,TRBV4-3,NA,CASSQGLLDTQYF,TGCGCCAGCAGCCAAGGACTCCTAGATACGCAGTATTTT
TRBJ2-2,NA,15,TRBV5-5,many,CASSFSDANTGELFF,TGTGCCAGCAGCTTCTCAGACGCGAACACCGGGGAGCTGTTTTTT
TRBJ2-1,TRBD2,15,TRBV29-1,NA,CSVGDTSGRWNEQFF,TGCAGCGTTGGGGATACTAGCGGGAGGTGGAATGAGCAGTTCTTC
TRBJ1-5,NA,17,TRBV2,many,CASSETLGHHSNQPQHF,TGTGCCAGCAGTGAAACACTGGGACACCATAGCAATCAGCCCCAGCATTTT
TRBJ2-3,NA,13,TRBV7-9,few,CASSTTSFDTQYF,TGTGCCAGCAGCACCACTAGCTTTGATACGCAGTATTTT
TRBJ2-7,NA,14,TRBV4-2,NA,CASSQRGEVEEQYF,TGTGCCAGCAGCCAACGGGGCGAAGTCGAGGAGCAGTACTTC
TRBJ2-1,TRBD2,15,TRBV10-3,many,CAISLGGTTFNEQFF,TGTGCCATCAGCCTGGGGGGGACTACATTCAATGAGCAGTTCTTC
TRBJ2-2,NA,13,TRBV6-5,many,CASSYSIPGELFF,TGTGCCAGCAGTTACTCGATCCCCGGGGAGCTGTTTTTT
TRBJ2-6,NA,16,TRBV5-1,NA,CASSLLRGSGANVLTF,TGCGCCAGCAGCTTGCTAAGGGGCTCTGGGGCCAACGTCCTGACTTTC
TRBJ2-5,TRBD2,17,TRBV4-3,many,CASSQGIGLAAQETQYF,TGCGCCAGCAGCCAAGGGATTGGACTAGCGGCCCAAGAGACCCAGTACTTC
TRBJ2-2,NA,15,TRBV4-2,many,CASSQDAMNTGELFF,TGTGCCAGCAGCCAAGATGCCATGAACACCGGGGAGCTGTTTTTT
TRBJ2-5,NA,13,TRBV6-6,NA,CASAPQLRGTQYF,TGTGCCAGCGCACCCCAATTGAGGGGGACCCAGTACTTC
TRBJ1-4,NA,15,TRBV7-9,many,CASMQVPWANEKLFF,TGTGCCAGCATGCAAGTCCCGTGGGCTAATGAAAAACTGTTTTTT
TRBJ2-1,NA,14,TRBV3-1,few,CASSLRRSYNEQFF,TGTGCCAGCAGCCTGCGACGCTCCTACAATGAGCAGTTCTTC
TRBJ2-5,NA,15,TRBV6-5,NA,CASSYLGTGGETQYF,TGTGCCAGCAGTTATTTGGGTACCGGCGGGGAGACCCAGTACTTC
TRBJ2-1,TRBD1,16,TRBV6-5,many,CASSWGDRASYNEQFF,TGTGCCAGCAGTTGGGGGGACAGGGCCTCCTACAATGAGCAGTTCTTC
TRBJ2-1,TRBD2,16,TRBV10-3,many,CAISYPGASGGDEQFF,TGTGCCATCAGCTACCCGGGGGCTAGCGGGGGTGATGAGCAGTTCTTC
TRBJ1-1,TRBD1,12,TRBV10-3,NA,CATRGRDTEAFF,TGTGCCACCAGGGGGCGCGACACTGAAGCTTTCTTT
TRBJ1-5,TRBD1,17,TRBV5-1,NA,CASSWPDRANSNQPQHF,TGCGCCAGCAGCTGGCCGGACAGGGCGAATAGCAATCAGCCCCAGCATTTT
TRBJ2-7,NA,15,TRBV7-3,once,CASSLFGGRGDEQYF,TGTGCCAGCAGCTTATTCGGGGGCAGGGGTGACGAGCAGTACTTC
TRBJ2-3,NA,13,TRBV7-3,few,CASSPSGLDTQYF,TGTGCCAGCAGCCCGAGTGGGCTGGATACGCAGTATTTT
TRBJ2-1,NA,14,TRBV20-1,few,CSAARGNGYNEQFF,TGCAGTGCAGCTAGGGGGAACGGCTACAATGAGCAGTTCTTC
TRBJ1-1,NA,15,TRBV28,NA,CASSFGSNKNTEAFF,TGTGCCAGCAGTTTCGGCTCCAACAAGAACACTGAAGCTTTCTTT
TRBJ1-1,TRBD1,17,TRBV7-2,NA,CASSTRDSAILNTEAFF,TGTGCCAGCAGCACCCGGGACAGCGCGATATTGAACACTGAAGCTTTCTTT
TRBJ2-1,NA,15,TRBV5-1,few,CASSLVSGDYNEQFF,TGCGCCAGCAGCTTGGTGTCAGGCGACTACAATGAGCAGTTCTTC
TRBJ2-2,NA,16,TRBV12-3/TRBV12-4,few,CASSLVAGAITGELFF,TGTGCCAGCAGTTTAGTGGCTGGGGCTATCACCGGGGAGCTGTTTTTT
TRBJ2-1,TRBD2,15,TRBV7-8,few,CASSSSGKINNEQFF,TGTGCCAGCAGCTCTAGCGGGAAAATAAACAATGAGCAGTTCTTC
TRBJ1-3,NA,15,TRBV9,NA,CASSSDVGSGNTIYF,TGTGCCAGCAGCTCGGACGTCGGCTCTGGAAACACCATATATTTT
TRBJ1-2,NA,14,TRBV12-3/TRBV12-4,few,CASGHRAGAYGYTF,TGTGCCAGCGGACATCGGGCAGGCGCCTATGGCTACACCTTC
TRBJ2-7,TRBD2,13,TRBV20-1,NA,CSTYTSGSYEQYF,TGCAGTACGTACACTAGCGGTTCCTACGAGCAGTACTTC